This record looks at one T cell receptor (beta chain) sequence and its context. The source of the sample is a study of blood T cell repertoires in COVID-19. In the study overall: The analysed material was cDNA or gDNA that came from T cells, B-cell-depleted T cells, or PBMCs.

This CDR3 spans 16 amino acids. Trimming shortened V by 3 bases and J by 1 base, and 13 bases separated the two germline ends. CDR1 is KGHSH, CDR2 LQKENI, per germline. Original processing methods: Amplification from reference gene primers served as the basis for estimated nucleated cell counts. The protocol was immunoSEQ multiplex PCR, while the TCRdb copy is restricted to in-frame clones and leaves out a portion. V and J calls and clone size come straight from that table; D and trimming were deduced from the DNA. The table includes 150,000 to 200,000 clones, 65% to 90% detected once. J is TRBJ1-3 and V is TRBV18; D is perhaps TRBD1 (5 bases). The clonotype was recovered from a middle-aged man with active or convalescent COVID-19. The sequenced sample was peripheral blood. The CDR3 DNA sequence: TGTGCCAGCTCACCCCGAGACAAGGGGTCTGGAAACACCATATATTTT. Amino acid sequence: CASSPRDKGSGNTIYF.